This T cell receptor beta chain was obtained from a study of ipilimumab plus nivolumab after autologous stem cell transplantation. Study-wide results and limits: TCR repertoire, Treg phenotype and gut microbiota reportedly support more study of this approach.

TCRdb keeps only in-frame clones here, not all; method: immunoSEQ multiplex PCR. The sample lists about 22,000 clones, around four fifths occurring once. CDR1 is SQVTM and CDR2 is ANQGSEA in the germline V gene. This CDR3 contains 15 residues. J lost 2 bases, V lost 5 bases, and 11 bases had no gene match. This clone was observed a few times. What it recognizes is unknown. This sample comprised PBMCs, obtained in a trial of ipilimumab plus nivolumab as post-transplant consolidation. This receptor was obtained from a male donor with diffuse large B-cell lymphoma. This chain links TRBV29-1 with TRBJ2-5, with 7 bases identical to TRBD2. The CDR3 is CSVWFGGAGQETQYF. The CDR3 bases are TGCAGCGTTTGGTTTGGGGGAGCGGGGCAAGAGACCCAGTACTTC. Combining the CDR3 with reference TRBV29-1 and TRBJ2-5 gives the whole variable domain SAVISQKPSRDICQRGTSLTIQCQVDSQVTMMFWYRQQPGQSLTLIATANQGSEATYESGFVIDKFPISRPNLTFSTLTVSNMSPEDSSIYLCSVWFGGAGQETQYFGPGTRLLVL.